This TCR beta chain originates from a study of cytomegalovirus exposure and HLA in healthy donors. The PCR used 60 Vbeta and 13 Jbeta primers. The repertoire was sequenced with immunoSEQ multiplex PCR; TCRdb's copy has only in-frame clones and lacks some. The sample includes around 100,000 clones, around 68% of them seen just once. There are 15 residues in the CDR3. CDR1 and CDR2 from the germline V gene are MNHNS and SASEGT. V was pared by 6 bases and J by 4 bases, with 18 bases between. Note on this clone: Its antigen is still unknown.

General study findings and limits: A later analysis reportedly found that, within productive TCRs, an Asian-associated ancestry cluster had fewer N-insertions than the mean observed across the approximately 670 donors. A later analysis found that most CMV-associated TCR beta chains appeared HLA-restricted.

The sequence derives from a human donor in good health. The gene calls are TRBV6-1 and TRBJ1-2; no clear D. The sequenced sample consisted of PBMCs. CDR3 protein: CASRVSRRVFYGYTF. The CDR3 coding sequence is TGTGCCAGCAGGGTGAGCCGTCGAGTCTTCTATGGCTACACCTTC.